This T cell receptor beta chain emerged from a study of shared clonotypes between healthy human individuals. Study summary: The study drew on a couple of women and three men aged 18 to 49 as donors. Findings and caveats of the study: Generation probability values for non-shared clonotypes were lower than those for clonotypes shared by all four donors.

The V gene lost 5 bases and the J gene lost 1 base, with 8 bases spanning the gap. The CDR3 runs 13 residues. Germline assignment: CDR1 MGHDK and CDR2 SYGVNS. Comment on this clone: Its antigen is unknown.

Several immunoSEQ plates held equal portions of the genomic DNA taken from each subset. The repertoire was sequenced with immunoSEQ multiplex PCR; TCRdb's copy has only in-frame clones and lacks some. The top ten clones hold about 0.13% of a sample with millions of clones, roughly 94% of them seen once. The sequencing sample was made of naive CD4+ T cells sorted from blood. This sample's subset: CD45RA+ positively selected. The TCR sequence derives from a man aged 18 to 30 in good health. This rearrangement joins TRBV25-1 to TRBJ1-1; D not certain. CDR3 loop: CASSTDGNTEAFF. Here the CDR3 DNA reads TGTGCCAGCAGTACCGACGGGAACACTGAAGCTTTCTTT.